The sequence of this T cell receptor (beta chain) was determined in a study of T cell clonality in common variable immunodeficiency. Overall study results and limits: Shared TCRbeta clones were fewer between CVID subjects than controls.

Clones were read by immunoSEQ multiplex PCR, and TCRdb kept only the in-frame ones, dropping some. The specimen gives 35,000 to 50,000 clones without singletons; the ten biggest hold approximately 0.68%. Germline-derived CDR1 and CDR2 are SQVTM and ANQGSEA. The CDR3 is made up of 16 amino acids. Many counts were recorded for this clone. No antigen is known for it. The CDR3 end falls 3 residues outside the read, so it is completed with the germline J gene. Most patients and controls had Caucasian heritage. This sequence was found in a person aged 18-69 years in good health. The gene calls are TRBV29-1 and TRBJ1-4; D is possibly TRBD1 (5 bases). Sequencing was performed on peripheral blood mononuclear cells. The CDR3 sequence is CSVVPPGRGETGELFF. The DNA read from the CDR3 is TGCAGCGTTGTTCCTCCGGGACGGGGGGAAACCGGGGAA.